The source of this T cell receptor beta chain is a study of OX40 agonist ivuxolimab in advanced cancers. General study points: CD8+ T cells were the subset that, on average, had more expanded clones than CD4+.

Measured with immunoSEQ multiplex PCR; TCRdb has only the in-frame clones, and not every one. The table lists around 80,000 clones, over 85% of them singletons, with roughly 0.17% in the top ten. The CDR3 totals 15 residues. V lost 0 bases to trimming and J lost 4 bases, with 12 bases between them. Germline CDR1 reads MRHNA; CDR2 reads SNTAGT. Turning to this clone: The antigen is unknown.

This sample comprised CD4+ or CD8+ T cells sorted from blood, obtained in a trial of the OX40 agonist ivuxolimab. The chain links TRBV6-4 to TRBJ1-2, with TRBD1 as a possible D gene (6 bases). The source is an adult with an advanced solid tumor such as melanoma, head and neck, liver or kidney cancer. The CDR3 nucleotides read TGTGCCAGCAGTGACTCAGGACAGAGGCCCTATGGCTACACCTTC. Amino acids: CASSDSGQRPYGYTF.